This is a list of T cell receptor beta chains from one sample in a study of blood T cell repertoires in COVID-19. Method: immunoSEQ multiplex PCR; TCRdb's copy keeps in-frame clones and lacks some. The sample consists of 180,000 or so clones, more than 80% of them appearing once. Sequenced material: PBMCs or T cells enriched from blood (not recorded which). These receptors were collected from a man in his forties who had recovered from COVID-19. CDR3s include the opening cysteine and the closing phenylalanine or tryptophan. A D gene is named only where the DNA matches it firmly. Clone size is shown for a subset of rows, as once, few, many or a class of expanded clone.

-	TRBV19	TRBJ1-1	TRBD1	TGTGCCAGTAGTAGACAGGGGGCTGGAACTGAAGCTTTCTTT	CASSRQGAGTEAFF
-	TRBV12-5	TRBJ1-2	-	TGTGCTAGTGGGCTTTTCGGGAATGGCTACACCTTC	CASGLFGNGYTF
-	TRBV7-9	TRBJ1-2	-	TGTGCCACTCATGACGAAGGGGACTTAGGCTATGGCTACACCTTC	CATHDEGDLGYGYTF
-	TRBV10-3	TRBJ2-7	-	TGTGCCATCAGCGCGACAGAAGCCTACGAGCAGTACTTC	CAISATEAYEQYF
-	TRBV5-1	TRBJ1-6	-	TGCGCCAGCAGCCGTCTCTCCCCCAGCTCCTATAATTCACCCCTCCACTTT	CASSRLSPSSYNSPLHF
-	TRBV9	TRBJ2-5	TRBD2	TGTGCCAGCAGCTTAGGACTAGCGGGGAAAGAGACCCAGTACTTC	CASSLGLAGKETQYF
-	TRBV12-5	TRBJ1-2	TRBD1	TGTGCTAGTGGTTTGGTGCAGGGGGCTGGGAACTATGGCTACACCTTC	CASGLVQGAGNYGYTF
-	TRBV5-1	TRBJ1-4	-	TGCGCCAGCAGCCCGGGAATGGGCGGGACTAATGAAAAACTGTTTTTT	CASSPGMGGTNEKLFF
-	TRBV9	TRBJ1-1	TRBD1	TGTGCCAGCAGCGTAGCTACAGGGGGGTACACTGAAGCTTTCTTT	CASSVATGGYTEAFF
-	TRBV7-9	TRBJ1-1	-	TGTGCCAGCAGCCTCCCAGCTAAACAGGGTATCGGTACTGAAGCTTTCTTT	CASSLPAKQGIGTEAFF
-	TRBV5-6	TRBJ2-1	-	TGTGCCAGCAGCTTGGGGTATAACTGGCAGTTCTTC	CASSLGYNWQFF
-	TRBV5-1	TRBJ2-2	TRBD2	TGCGCCAGCAGCTTGACTGCGGGAGACACCGGGGAGCTGTTTTTT	CASSLTAGDTGELFF
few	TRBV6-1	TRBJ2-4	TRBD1	TGTGCCAGCAGTGAAGCCCTGACAGGGGGTCACATTCAGTACTTC	CASSEALTGGHIQYF
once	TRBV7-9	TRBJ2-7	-	TGTGCCAGCAGCCTCGCGGGTTCCTACGAGCAGTACTTC	CASSLAGSYEQYF
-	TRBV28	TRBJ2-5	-	TGTGCCAGCAGCCTGCACCTTTTCCGCTCCGGGATGAAGACCCAGTACTTC	CASSLHLFRSGMKTQYF
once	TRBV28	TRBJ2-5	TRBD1	TGTGCCAGCAGTCCGGGACAGGGCTGGAGAGAGACCCAGTACTTC	CASSPGQGWRETQYF
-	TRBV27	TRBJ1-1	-	TGTGCCAGCAGTTTTACAGGATCGAACACTGAAGCTTTCTTT	CASSFTGSNTEAFF
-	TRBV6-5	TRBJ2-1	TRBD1	TGTGCCAGCAGCCCCCGGGGACAGGGGGCCCTTGAGCAGTTCTTC	CASSPRGQGALEQFF
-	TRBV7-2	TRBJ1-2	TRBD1	TGTGCCAGCAGGCCGACCGGGACAGGGGGTTACTACACCTTC	CASRPTGTGGYYTF
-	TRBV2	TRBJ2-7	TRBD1	TGTGCCAGCAGTCTCACAACCGGGACAGGGGCCTACGAGCAGTACTTC	CASSLTTGTGAYEQYF
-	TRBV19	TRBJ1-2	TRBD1	TGTGCCAGTAGTGATCTCAGGGGGGCTAACTATGGCTACACCTTC	CASSDLRGANYGYTF
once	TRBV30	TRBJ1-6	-	TGTGCCTGGAGTGACTCCCCAGGGTCACCCCTCCACTTT	CAWSDSPGSPLHF
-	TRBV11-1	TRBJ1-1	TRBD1	TGTGCCAGCAGCTTAAGGGGGACAGGGTTCACTGAAGCTTTCTTT	CASSLRGTGFTEAFF
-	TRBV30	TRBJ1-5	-	TGTGCCTGGAGCTCCAGGGTCGATAGCAATCAGCCCCAGCATTTT	CAWSSRVDSNQPQHF
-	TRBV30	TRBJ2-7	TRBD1	TGTGCTGTGGCAGGGGGCCGCTACGAGCAGTACTTC	CAVAGGRYEQYF
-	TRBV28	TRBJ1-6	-	TGTGCCACCGCAATCCCGAGCTCCTATAATTCACCCCTCCACTTT	CATAIPSSYNSPLHF
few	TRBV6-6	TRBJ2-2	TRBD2	TGTGCCAGCAGACGACGAGCAGCTAGCGGGGGGGCCTCCGGGGAGCTGTTTTTT	CASRRRAASGGASGELFF
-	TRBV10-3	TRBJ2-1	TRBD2	TGTGCCACCAGCGGGGGGGCTAATGAGCAGTTCTTC	CATSGGANEQFF
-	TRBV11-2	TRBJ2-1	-	TGTGCCAGCAGCCATAGACACCGGCAGTTCTTC	CASSHRHRQFF
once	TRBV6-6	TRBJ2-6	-	TGTGCCAGCCTCGGGGCCAACGTCCTGACTTTC	CASLGANVLTF
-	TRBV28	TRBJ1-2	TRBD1	TGTGCCAGCCGAGGGGGCTACGGCTACACCTTC	CASRGGYGYTF
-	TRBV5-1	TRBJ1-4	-	TGCGCCAGCAGCCCTTGGGGCATTGATGAAAAACTGTTTTTT	CASSPWGIDEKLFF
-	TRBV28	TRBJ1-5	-	TGTGCCAGCAGTTTTTTACAGGGTGAGAGTTGGAGCAATCAGCCCCAGCATTTT	CASSFLQGESWSNQPQHF
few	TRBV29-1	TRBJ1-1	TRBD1	TGCAGCGTAGGGGGCCGTCTGAACACTGAAGCTTTCTTT	CSVGGRLNTEAFF